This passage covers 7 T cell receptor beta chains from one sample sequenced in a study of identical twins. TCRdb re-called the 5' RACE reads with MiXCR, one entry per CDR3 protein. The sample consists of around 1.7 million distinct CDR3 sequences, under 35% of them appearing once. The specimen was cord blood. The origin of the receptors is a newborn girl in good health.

CDR3 DNA: TGCAGTGCTAGCCCAGGGGGTGGTCGCTACAATGAGCAGTTCTTC. Protein: CSASPGGGRYNEQFF. The chain has TRBV20-1 and TRBJ2-1; 7 bases are shared with TRBD1. CDR1 is DFQATT and CDR2 is SNEGSKA in the germline V gene (reference sequence). This CDR3 has 15 amino acids. Trimming took 3 bases from V and 3 from J; bases not matched to a gene: 8.

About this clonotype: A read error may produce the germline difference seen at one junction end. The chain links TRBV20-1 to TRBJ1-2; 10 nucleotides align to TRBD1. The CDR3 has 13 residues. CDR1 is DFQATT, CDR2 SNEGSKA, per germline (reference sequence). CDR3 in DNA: TGCAGTGCTAGGGACAGGGGGTTTTTTGGCCACACCTTC. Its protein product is CSARDRGFFGHTF.

The CDR3 DNA reads TGTGCCAGCAGGTCTTTAAGGGGGAATGAGCAGTTCTTC. Translated, it gives CASRSLRGNEQFF. The chain joins TRBV27 to TRBJ2-1, with D possibly TRBD1 on 6 matching bases. Trimming left V 6 bases short and J 7 bases short, with 13 bases between. CDR3 length: 13 residues. Germline V gene data show CDR1 as MNHEY and CDR2 as SMNVEV (reference sequence).

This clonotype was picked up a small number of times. The CDR3 DNA is TGCAGCGTGGACACGGACGGCACAGATACGCAGTATTTT. It translates to CSVDTDGTDTQYF. The genes are TRBV29-1 and TRBJ2-3, with TRBD1 as a possible D gene (5 bases). Germline-derived CDR1 and CDR2 are SQVTM and ANQGSEA. V gave up 6 bases and J gave up 1 base, with 11 bases separating them. The CDR3 covers 13 residues.

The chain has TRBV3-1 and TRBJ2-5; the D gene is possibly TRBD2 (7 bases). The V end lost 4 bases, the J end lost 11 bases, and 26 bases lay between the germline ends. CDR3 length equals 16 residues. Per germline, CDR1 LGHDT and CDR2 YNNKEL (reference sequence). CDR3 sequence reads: CASSRKLAQGYNEQYF. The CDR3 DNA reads TGTGCCAGCAGCCGAAAACTAGCGCAGGGGTACAATGAGCAGTACTTC.

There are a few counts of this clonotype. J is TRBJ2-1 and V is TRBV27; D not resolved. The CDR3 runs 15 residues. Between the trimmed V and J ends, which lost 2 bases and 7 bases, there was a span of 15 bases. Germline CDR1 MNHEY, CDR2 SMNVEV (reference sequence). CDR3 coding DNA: TGTGCCAGCAGTTTAGGAAGCCCTGCCTGGAATGAGCAGTTCTTC. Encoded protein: CASSLGSPAWNEQFF.

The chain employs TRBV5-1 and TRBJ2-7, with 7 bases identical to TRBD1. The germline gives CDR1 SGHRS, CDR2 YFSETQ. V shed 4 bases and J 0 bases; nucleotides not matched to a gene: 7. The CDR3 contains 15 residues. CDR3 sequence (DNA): TGCGCCAGCAGCCGGGGACAGCAAAACTCCTACGAGCAGTACTTC. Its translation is CASSRGQQNSYEQYF.